One sample yielded the 5 T cell receptor beta chains listed below, sequenced in a study of cytomegalovirus exposure and HLA in healthy donors. PCR amplification relied on 60 Vbeta primers (plus 13 Jbeta primers). Some clones are missing from TCRdb's copy, which holds only in-frame ones; the method was immunoSEQ multiplex PCR. The table lists roughly 120,000 clones, 67% of them singletons. Material: PBMCs. The receptors stem from a man between 18 and 29 years old in good health and CMV-seropositive.

This clone was seen just once. The chain combines TRBV6-1 with TRBJ2-1; D is uncertain. Germline CDR1 is MNHNS and CDR2 is SASEGT. V shed 1 base and J shed 4 bases, with 5 bases lying between them. The CDR3 totals 13 residues. The CDR3 DNA reads TGTGCCAGCAGTGAAGGCAGTTACAATGAGCAGTTCTTC. It translates to CASSEGSYNEQFF.

This clone was counted a few times. This sequence joins TRBV6-5 and TRBJ1-1, with TRBD1 matching 7 bases. V gave up 4 bases and J gave up 6 bases; unmatched junction bases: 14. The germline V gene has CDR1 MNHEY and CDR2 SVGAGI. The CDR3 sequence is 16 residues long. The CDR3 protein is CASSLTPGGTRSEAFF. The CDR3 nucleotides read TGTGCCAGCAGTTTAACGCCAGGGGGAACACGGTCTGAAGCTTTCTTT.

J is TRBJ2-2 and V is TRBV5-5; the match to TRBD2 covers 10 bases. J gave up 7 bases and V 3 bases, and 9 bases lay outside the gene matches. The length of the CDR3 is 16 residues. Germline V lookup: CDR1 SGHKS, CDR2 YYEKEE (reference sequence). DNA of the CDR3: TGTGCCAGCAGCTCCTTCAGCGGGGGGGCTTACGGGGAGCTGTTTTTT. It codes for CASSSFSGGAYGELFF.

V and J are TRBV18 and TRBJ1-3; 7 positions agree with TRBD1. The junction had 4 bases not matched to a gene; V was cut back by 5 bases and J by 0 bases. Per germline, CDR1 KGHSH and CDR2 LQKENI. This CDR3 contains 15 residues. CDR3 sequence (DNA): TGTGCCAGCTCAAGCAGGGGGTTCTCTGGAAACACCATATATTTT. It encodes CASSSRGFSGNTIYF.

The V gene is TRBV7-6, the J gene TRBJ2-6, with 8 positions matching TRBD1. The CDR3 length is 17 residues. Germline V gives CDR1 SGHVS, CDR2 FNYEAQ. V lost 5 bases and J lost 0; bases outside the gene matches: 6. CDR3 bases: TGTGCCAGCAGCATACAGGGGGAGAGCTCTGGGGCCAACGTCCTGACTTTC. Residues: CASSIQGESSGANVLTF.